A single sample gave rise to the 32 T cell receptor beta chains below, sequenced in a study of T cells in localized non-small cell lung cancer. Generated by immunoSEQ multiplex PCR, the TCRdb table keeps only in-frame clones and is missing some. The sample lists 90,000 to 95,000 clones, 87% occurring once. Sample: peripheral blood, taken before any cancer treatment. The receptors stem from a man aged 40 to 75 with stage I squamous cell lung carcinoma.

This clone was found once. The rearrangement joins TRBV5-1 to TRBJ1-5; the D is unclear. Trimming shortened V by 4 bases and J by 0 bases, and 11 bases separated the two germline ends. This CDR3 spans 15 amino acids. The V gene's germline CDR1 is SGHRS and CDR2 YFSETQ. This chain's CDR3 is CASSPGLYSNQPQHF. CDR3 DNA sequence: TGCGCCAGCAGCCCTGGACTCTATAGCAATCAGCCCCAGCATTTT. Complete variable domain (other parts from reference TRBV5-1 and TRBJ1-5): KAGVTQTPRYLIKTRGQQVTLSCSPISGHRSVSWYQQTPGQGLQFLFEYFSETQRNKGNFPGRFSGRQFSNSRSEMNVSTLELGDSALYLCASSPGLYSNQPQHFGDGTRLSIL.

This chain links TRBV6-6 with TRBJ2-4, with no clear D. V lost 0 bases and J lost 8, with 14 bases in between. The CDR3 loop spans 15 amino acids. Germline-derived CDR1 and CDR2 are MNHNY and SVGAGI (reference sequence). The CDR3 region has the DNA TGTGCCAGCAGTTACTCTTATGGCAGCCAGCACATTCAGTACTTC. Translation: CASSYSYGSQHIQYF.

This chain connects TRBV19 to TRBJ2-5; no reliable D call. The CDR3 has 13 amino acids. Germline CDR1 LNHDA, CDR2 SQIVND (reference sequence). The V end was cut by 3 bases, the J end by 7 bases, with 12 bases between. The DNA for the CDR3 is TGTGCCAGTAGTATCGACCCCCAAACGACCCAGTACTTC. Amino acid sequence: CASSIDPQTTQYF. Full variable domain (remainder filled in from reference TRBV19 and TRBJ2-5): DGGITQSPKYLFRKEGQNVTLSCEQNLNHDAMYWYRQDPGQGLRLIYYSQIVNDFQKGDIAEGYSVSREKKESFPLTVTSAQKNPTAFYLCASSIDPQTTQYFGPGTRLLVL.

The J gene is TRBJ1-4, the V gene TRBV7-9; TRBD1 aligns across 9 bases. The J segment lost 4 bases and the V segment lost 5 bases, leaving 5 bases of the junction unmatched. This CDR3 spans 15 amino acids. Germline CDR1 reads SEHNR; CDR2 reads FQNEAQ (reference sequence). CDR3 residues: CASSPGQGLNEKLFF. The CDR3 DNA sequence: TGTGCCAGCAGCCCGGGACAGGGCCTTAATGAAAAACTGTTTTTT.

The CDR3 bases are TGTGCCAGCAGCCAGGGGACAGGGGACGAGAATGAGCAGTTCTTC. Its protein product is CASSQGTGDENEQFF. The V gene is TRBV4-2, the J gene TRBJ2-1; 10 bases map to TRBD1. Germline V CDR1 and CDR2: LGHNA, YNFKEQ. Trimming at V came to 3 bases and at J to 7 bases, leaving 6 bases not matched to a gene. The CDR3 has 15 amino acids.

The gene calls are TRBV10-2 and TRBJ1-5; possibly TRBD1 for D (6 bases). There are 15 residues in the CDR3. Between the trimmed V and J ends, which lost 6 bases and 0 bases, there was a span of 12 bases. Germline assignment: CDR1 WSHSY and CDR2 SAAADI. The CDR3 sequence: CASRDGQSSNQPQHF. The CDR3 nucleotides are TGCGCCAGCAGAGACGGACAGTCTAGCAATCAGCCCCAGCATTTT.

As DNA, the CDR3 is TGTGCCAGCAGTTCTCAGGGCCGCGCCGGGGGCTACACCTTC. Protein: CASSSQGRAGGYTF. The chain joins TRBV6-5 to TRBJ1-2, with TRBD1 as a possible D gene (5 bases). In germline, CDR1 is MNHEY, CDR2 SVGAGI. V dropped 4 bases and J dropped 8 bases, with 17 bases sitting between them. The length of the CDR3 is 14 residues.

The V gene is TRBV6-5, the J gene TRBJ2-2, with no clear D. V lost 6 bases and J lost 2, with 4 bases in between. The CDR3 has 12 residues. Germline-derived CDR1 and CDR2 are MNHEY and SVGAGI. CDR3 in amino acids: CASRINTGELFF. The CDR3 DNA sequence: TGTGCCAGCAGAATAAACACCGGGGAGCTGTTTTTT.

The J gene is TRBJ2-2, the V gene TRBV5-4, with 8 bases identical to TRBD1. Germline values: CDR1 SGHNT, CDR2 YYREEE (reference sequence). J gave up 4 bases and V 2 bases, and 4 bases lay outside the gene matches. This CDR3 is 15 amino acids long. CDR3: CASSLGQGFTGELFF. In nucleotides, the CDR3 is TGTGCCAGCAGCTTAGGACAGGGATTCACCGGGGAGCTGTTTTTT.

The V and J genes are TRBV6-5 and TRBJ2-7; 7 nucleotides agree with TRBD1. Germline assignment: CDR1 MNHEY and CDR2 SVGAGI. The CDR3 is made up of 11 amino acids. The ends lost 2 bases at V and 10 bases at J; junction bases unmatched: 2. The CDR3 is CASSYGTAQYF. The CDR3 DNA reads TGTGCCAGCAGTTACGGGACAGCCCAGTACTTC.

A single count supports this clone. V is TRBV28 and J is TRBJ1-1, with D perhaps TRBD1 (6 bases). CDR3 size: 12 residues. The V end was cut by 5 bases, the J end by 7 bases, with 11 bases between. CDR1 is MDHEN and CDR2 is SYDVKM in the germline V gene. Written as DNA, the CDR3 is TGTGCCAGCAGTCGGGACAAACTTGAAGCTTTCTTT. Residues: CASSRDKLEAFF.

The chain employs TRBV5-6 and TRBJ1-4; possibly TRBD1 for D (6 bases). The CDR3 length is 13 residues. Trimming removed 7 bases at V and 5 bases at J, with 12 bases between. Germline V CDR1 and CDR2: SGHDT, YYEEEE. The CDR3, as DNA: TGTGCCAGCCGGGGACAACTGAATGAAAAACTGTTTTTT. Its translation is CASRGQLNEKLFF.

A single count supports this clone. V gene TRBV6-1 combines with J gene TRBJ2-3, with 10 bases that match TRBD1. Germline assignment: CDR1 MNHNS and CDR2 SASEGT. The CDR3 runs 15 residues. V shed 3 bases, J shed 9 bases, and the junction held 9 bases outside the gene matches. The CDR3 here is CASSDGQGVIDTQYF. CDR3 in DNA: TGTGCCAGCAGTGATGGACAGGGGGTGATAGACACGCAGTATTTT.

In its sample, this clone was seen once. The chain is built from TRBV2 and TRBJ2-3, with D maybe TRBD2 (6 bases). This CDR3 contains 13 residues. Germline V gives CDR1 SNHLY, CDR2 FYNNEI. V gave up 4 bases and J gave up 6 bases, with 11 bases separating them. CDR3 region: CASSAGGLDTQYF. Here the CDR3 DNA reads TGTGCCAGCAGTGCTGGGGGGTTGGATACGCAGTATTTT.

The V and J genes are TRBV27 and TRBJ2-3, with D uncertain. The CDR3 spans 13 residues. The germline gives CDR1 MNHEY, CDR2 SMNVEV (reference sequence). The V end lost 6 bases, the J end lost 1 base, and 8 bases lay between the germline ends. CDR3 in DNA: TGTGCCAGCAGAGTAACTGGCACAGATACGCAGTATTTT. It is translated as CASRVTGTDTQYF.

The rearrangement joins TRBV12-5 to TRBJ2-5; 7 bases are shared with TRBD1. The germline V gene encodes CDR1 LGHNT and CDR2 FRNRAP. The CDR3 is 16 amino acids. The V and J ends lost 0 bases and 3 bases, in that order; junction bases with no gene match: 7. The CDR3 region is CASGLVPHDREETQYF. DNA for the CDR3: TGTGCTAGTGGTTTGGTTCCTCATGACAGGGAAGAGACCCAGTACTTC.

The chain couples TRBV19 to TRBJ2-7, with 7 bases that match TRBD1. V gave up 8 bases and J gave up 3 bases; unmatched junction bases: 7. This CDR3 is built from 13 residues. Per the germline V gene, CDR1 is LNHDA and CDR2 is SQIVND (reference sequence). The CDR3 DNA reads as TGTGCCAGTCACGGGGACAGCCTCTACGAGCAGTACTTC. This encodes CASHGDSLYEQYF.

The chain uses TRBV9 and TRBJ1-2; 9 bases are a match to TRBD1. The CDR3 runs 17 residues. The V gene's germline CDR1 is SGDLS and CDR2 YYNGEE. Trimming cost V 3 bases and J 4 bases; bases outside gene matches: 13. Here the CDR3 DNA reads TGTGCCAGCAGCGATAACTCACAGGGGGCGATGAGCTATGGCTACACCTTC. Its protein product is CASSDNSQGAMSYGYTF. The complete variable domain, with remaining parts taken from reference TRBV9 and TRBJ1-2, reads DSGVTQTPKHLITATGQRVTLRCSPRSGDLSVYWYQQSLDQGLQFLIQYYNGEERAKGNILERFSAQQFPDLHSELNLSSLELGDSALYFCASSDNSQGAMSYGYTFGSGTRLTVV.

The chain couples TRBV7-7 to TRBJ2-1, with 10 bases matching TRBD2. This CDR3 comprises 16 residues. V lost 0 bases, J lost 4 bases, and 3 bases stayed unmatched. Germline assignment: CDR1 SSHAT and CDR2 FNYEAQ (reference sequence). DNA of the CDR3: TGTGCCAGCAGCTTAGCAGCAGCGGGGGGGTACAATGAGCAGTTCTTC. Its translation: CASSLAAAGGYNEQFF.

Concerning this clone: Other DNA sequences in the sample encode the same CDR3. The chain uses TRBV6-1 and TRBJ1-1, with no clear D. CDR1 is MNHNS, CDR2 SASEGT, per germline. Trimming took 1 base from V and 1 from J, leaving 4 bases between them. The CDR3 totals 13 residues. The CDR3 coding sequence is TGTGCCAGCAGTGAAGGGCGGAACACTGAAGCTTTCTTT. The encoded protein is CASSEGRNTEAFF.

The CDR3 DNA follows: TGTGCCAGCAGCTTGGGCTTTGGGGGAAACACCATATATTTT. This gives the protein CASSLGFGGNTIYF. The gene calls are TRBV5-4 and TRBJ1-3; no clear D. CDR3 length: 14 amino acids. Germline assignment: CDR1 SGHNT and CDR2 YYREEE (reference sequence). Trimming removed 0 bases from V and 4 bases from J, with 8 bases in between.

The rearrangement joins TRBV6-1 to TRBJ1-1; perhaps TRBD1 as D (5 bases). With 3 bases removed from V and 0 bases from J, the gap between germline ends came to 11 bases. The CDR3 length is 15 residues. Germline CDR1 is MNHNS and CDR2 is SASEGT. The CDR3 loop is CASSDGGAVNTEAFF. The DNA for the CDR3 is TGTGCCAGCAGTGACGGCGGGGCGGTGAACACTGAAGCTTTCTTT.

The chain combines TRBV7-9 with TRBJ1-2, with D possibly being TRBD1 (5 bases). Germline V gene sequence: CDR1 SEHNR, CDR2 FQNEAQ (reference sequence). CDR3 length equals 13 residues. V was shortened by 5 bases and J by 4 bases, with 11 bases between the two germline ends. CDR3 sequence (DNA): TGTGCCAGCAGCAATCCCCAGGGCTATGGCTACACCTTC. It yields the protein CASSNPQGYGYTF.

The chain combines TRBV19 with TRBJ1-2; possible D gene TRBD1, 6 bases. The CDR3 covers 14 residues. The V gene lost 6 bases and the J gene lost 0 bases, with 11 bases spanning the gap. CDR1 and CDR2 (germline): LNHDA, SQIVND (reference sequence). The CDR3 region has the DNA TGTGCCAGTAGCGGGACACTACCTAACTATGGCTACACCTTC. Amino acids: CASSGTLPNYGYTF. Looking up the rest from reference TRBV19 and TRBJ1-2 gives the full variable domain: DGGITQSPKYLFRKEGQNVTLSCEQNLNHDAMYWYRQDPGQGLRLIYYSQIVNDFQKGDIAEGYSVSREKKESFPLTVTSAQKNPTAFYLCASSGTLPNYGYTFGSGTRLTVV.

The rearrangement joins TRBV7-2 to TRBJ1-3; TRBD1 might be the D (6 bases). V was trimmed by 3 bases and J by 4 bases, leaving 16 bases between them. The CDR3 loop spans 16 amino acids. CDR1 and CDR2 (germline): SGHTA, FQGNSA. The CDR3 sequence: CASSFQPQGFGNTIYF. The CDR3 nucleotides are TGTGCCAGCAGCTTTCAACCGCAGGGGTTCGGAAACACCATATATTTT.

This chain joins TRBV5-4 and TRBJ1-4; 8 bases are a match to TRBD1. The CDR3 length is 18 residues. The germline V gene encodes CDR1 SGHNT and CDR2 YYREEE (reference sequence). V shed 4 bases and J 0 bases; nucleotides not matched to a gene: 11. CDR3 in amino acids: CASSPGQGGSATNEKLFF. DNA for the CDR3: TGTGCCAGCAGCCCCGGACAGGGTGGTTCTGCAACTAATGAAAAACTGTTTTTT.

CDR3 bases: TGTGCCAGCAGCCCGCACTCTATACGGAGCAATCAGCCCCAGCATTTT. Its protein is CASSPHSIRSNQPQHF. V is TRBV7-2 and J is TRBJ1-5; no clear D. V lost 5 bases and J 1 base, leaving 15 bases between the germline ends. This CDR3 region has 16 residues. Germline-derived CDR1 and CDR2 are SGHTA and FQGNSA.

The genes are TRBV4-2 and TRBJ1-1; possibly TRBD1 for D (6 bases). The V end was cut by 3 bases, the J end by 1 base, with 9 bases between. Looked up from germline, CDR1 is LGHNA and CDR2 is YNFKEQ. The CDR3 has 14 residues. The CDR3 DNA reads as TGTGCCAGCAGCCATCTGGACAGGAACACTGAAGCTTTCTTT. This gives the protein CASSHLDRNTEAFF.

The V and J genes are TRBV6-6 and TRBJ1-2; a possible D gene is TRBD1 (5 bases). CDR1 and CDR2 (germline): MNHNY, SVGAGI (reference sequence). The germline V and J ends were trimmed by 5 bases and 7 bases, with 17 bases remaining between them. The CDR3 spans 14 residues. In DNA form, the CDR3 reads TGTGCCAGCAGTACACAGGTAGGGGTGGGTGGCTACACCTTC. Protein: CASSTQVGVGGYTF.

The J gene is TRBJ1-5, the V gene TRBV28; D uncertain. The V gene's germline CDR1 is MDHEN and CDR2 SYDVKM. The CDR3 is 15 amino acids. The ends were cut back, 3 bases at V and 2 bases at J, with 11 bases in the middle. In DNA form, the CDR3 reads TGTGCCAGCAGTTTTGGTATTAGGGGCAATCAGCCCCAGCATTTT. Translation: CASSFGIRGNQPQHF.

V gene TRBV10-3 combines with J gene TRBJ1-4; D is possibly TRBD1 (5 bases). Trimming removed 4 bases at V and 0 bases at J, with 9 bases between. The CDR3 length is 15 residues. Germline V gives CDR1 ENHRY, CDR2 SYGVKD. The DNA for the CDR3 is TGTGCCATCAGTGTGGGACGGTCAACTAATGAAAAACTGTTTTTT. Its translation: CAISVGRSTNEKLFF.

This chain links TRBV5-1 with TRBJ2-1, with TRBD2 identical over 8 bases. The CDR3 sequence is 17 residues long. Germline V gene sequence: CDR1 SGHRS, CDR2 YFSETQ. Germline trimming cut 7 bases from V and 4 bases from J; bases unmatched to any gene: 16. The DNA for the CDR3 is TGCGCCAGCTCCGGAGGTAGCGGGGCAACAAATTACAATGAGCAGTTCTTC. Protein sequence: CASSGGSGATNYNEQFF.